What follows is one T cell receptor (beta chain) and its context. The record originates from a study of blood T cell repertoires in COVID-19. Overall study context: The samples span acute and convalescent COVID-19 from the United States, Italy and Spain. The cDNA or gDNA used as material had been derived from T cells, B-cell-depleted T cells, or PBMCs.

Losses at the gene ends were 2 bases for V and 7 bases for J; bases not matched to a gene: 9. CDR3 length equals 16 residues. From germline, CDR1 is SNHLY and CDR2 FYNNEI. The authors' processing: Estimates of nucleated cell counts were drawn from the amplification of reference gene primers. The protocol was immunoSEQ multiplex PCR, while the TCRdb copy is restricted to in-frame clones and leaves out a portion. V and J calls and clone size are as listed in that table; D and trimming were resolved from the DNA. The data hold about 270,000 clones, with over 75% observed a single time. The receptor was isolated from a human donor in a cohort sampled during active COVID-19. The chain links TRBV2 to TRBJ2-1; 9 bases map to TRBD1. What was sequenced was peripheral blood. The CDR3 DNA follows: TGTGCCAGCAGTGAATTCCGGACAGGGGCCCTTAATGAGCAGTTCTTC. Encoded protein: CASSEFRTGALNEQFF.